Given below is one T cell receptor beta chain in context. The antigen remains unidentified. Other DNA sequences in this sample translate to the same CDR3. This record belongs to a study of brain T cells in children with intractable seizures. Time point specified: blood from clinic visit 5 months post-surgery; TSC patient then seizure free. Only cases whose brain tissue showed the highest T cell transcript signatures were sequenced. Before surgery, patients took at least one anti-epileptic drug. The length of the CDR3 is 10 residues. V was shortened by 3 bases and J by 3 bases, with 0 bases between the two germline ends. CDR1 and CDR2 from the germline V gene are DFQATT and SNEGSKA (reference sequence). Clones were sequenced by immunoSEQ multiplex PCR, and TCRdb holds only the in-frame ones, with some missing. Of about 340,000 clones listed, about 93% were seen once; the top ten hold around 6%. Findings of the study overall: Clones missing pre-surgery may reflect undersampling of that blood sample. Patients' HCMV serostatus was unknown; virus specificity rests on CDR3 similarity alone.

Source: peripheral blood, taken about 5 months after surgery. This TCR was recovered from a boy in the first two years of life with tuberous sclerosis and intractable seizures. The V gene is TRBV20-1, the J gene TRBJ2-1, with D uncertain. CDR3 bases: TGCAGTGCTAGCTACAATGAGCAGTTCTTC. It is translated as CSASYNEQFF.